What follows are 13 T cell receptor beta chains derived from one specimen sequenced in a study of blood T cell repertoires in COVID-19. Repertoires were generated with immunoSEQ multiplex PCR, while TCRdb's copy carries only in-frame clones and drops some. Here the sample spans tens of thousands of clones, around 93% being singletons. Sequenced sample: peripheral blood. The receptors were sampled from a human donor with active COVID-19. The donor label of this sample is uncertain.

The sample holds one count of this clone. This rearrangement joins TRBV7-2 to TRBJ1-2; 7 nucleotides match TRBD1. V lost 4 bases and J lost 6; bases outside the gene matches: 5. Germline CDR1 reads SGHTA; CDR2 reads FQGNSA. The CDR3 has 13 residues. The CDR3 region is CASSSGTVDGYTF. The CDR3 DNA reads TGTGCCAGCAGCTCCGGGACAGTGGATGGCTACACCTTC.

The V call is TRBV27, the J call TRBJ1-5; 7 positions agree with TRBD1. The V gene's germline CDR1 is MNHEY and CDR2 SMNVEV (reference sequence). The CDR3 sequence is 15 residues long. J gave up 3 bases and V 6 bases, and 8 bases lay outside the gene matches. CDR3 sequence: CASSRTGWDNQPQHF. CDR3 DNA: TGTGCCAGCAGCCGGACAGGATGGGACAATCAGCCCCAGCATTTT.

The rearrangement joins TRBV5-1 to TRBJ1-1; D perhaps matches TRBD1 (5 bases). The CDR3 is 18 amino acids. Deletions cut 0 bases from V and 0 bases from J, with 18 bases between. Germline V gene sequence: CDR1 SGHRS, CDR2 YFSETQ. Written as DNA, the CDR3 is TGCGCCAGCAGCTTGGACCTCTCGGCGGCAGGGCTGAACACTGAAGCTTTCTTT. Residues: CASSLDLSAAGLNTEAFF.

This chain connects TRBV5-4 to TRBJ2-1; 9 bases match TRBD2. Germline CDR1 reads SGHNT; CDR2 reads YYREEE (reference sequence). The CDR3 spans 16 residues. V shed 4 bases and J 0 bases; nucleotides not matched to a gene: 5. CDR3 coding DNA: TGTGCCAGCAGCCCCGTTAGCGGGAGCTCCTACAATGAGCAGTTCTTC. Protein: CASSPVSGSSYNEQFF.

This sequence joins TRBV5-1 and TRBJ2-2; 12 nucleotides match TRBD2. The CDR3 totals 16 residues. CDR1 SGHRS and CDR2 YFSETQ come from the germline V gene. The V segment lost 2 bases and the J segment 4 bases; nucleotides outside the gene matches: 3. CDR3 in DNA: TGCGCCAGCAGCTTTGGACTAGCGGGGAGCACCGGGGAGCTGTTTTTT. Translated, it gives CASSFGLAGSTGELFF.

The rearrangement joins TRBV6-4 to TRBJ2-5; tentatively, D is TRBD2 (5 bases). CDR3 length equals 14 residues. Germline loops: CDR1 MRHNA, CDR2 SNTAGT. Deletions cut 2 bases from V and 0 bases from J, with 7 bases between. The CDR3 coding sequence is TGTGCCAGCAGTGACAGGGAGTACCAAGAGACCCAGTACTTC. It specifies CASSDREYQETQYF.

The chain carries TRBV4-3 and TRBJ2-3; 7 bases are shared with TRBD2. The CDR3 has 15 residues. The trim removed 0 bases at V and 4 bases at J, leaving 4 bases unmatched. CDR1 and CDR2 (germline): LGHNA, YSLEER. CDR3 sequence: CASSQDREGSDTQYF. The CDR3 nucleotides read TGCGCCAGCAGCCAAGATAGGGAGGGTTCAGATACGCAGTATTTT.

This chain uses TRBV24-1 with TRBJ1-5; D possibly corresponds to TRBD1 (6 bases). Germline V CDR1 and CDR2: KGHDR, SFDVKD. Trimming removed 4 bases from V and 4 bases from J, with 13 bases in between. The CDR3 has 15 residues. Written as DNA, the CDR3 is TGTGCCACCAGTGAATCGGGACAACGTAATCAGCCCCAGCATTTT. This encodes CATSESGQRNQPQHF.

CDR3 DNA: TGTGCCATACGCGGGGGGGCGAGCTCCTACGAGCAGTACTTC. It yields the protein CAIRGGASSYEQYF. This sequence joins TRBV10-3 and TRBJ2-7; 9 nucleotides align to TRBD2. Trimming removed 9 bases from V and 0 bases from J; junction bases left unmatched: 6. This CDR3 is built from 14 residues. Germline V gene data show CDR1 as ENHRY and CDR2 as SYGVKD.

The chain recombines TRBV9 with TRBJ1-1; TRBD1 agrees at 7 bases. CDR1 and CDR2 (germline): SGDLS, YYNGEE. The CDR3 extends over 18 amino acids. J was trimmed by 5 bases and V by 0 bases; bases with no gene match: 16. DNA for the CDR3: TGTGCCAGCAGCGTAGCGCCCGTGGGCAGGGGGGTTAGGACTGAAGCTTTCTTT. As protein: CASSVAPVGRGVRTEAFF. Based on the CDR3 plus reference TRBV9 and TRBJ1-1, the full variable domain is DSGVTQTPKHLITATGQRVTLRCSPRSGDLSVYWYQQSLDQGLQFLIQYYNGEERAKGNILERFSAQQFPDLHSELNLSSLELGDSALYFCASSVAPVGRGVRTEAFFGQGTRLTVV.

The chain carries TRBV19 and TRBJ2-7; D is ambiguous. Germline loops: CDR1 LNHDA, CDR2 SQIVND (reference sequence). V lost 6 bases and J lost 0, with 15 bases in between. There are 15 residues in the CDR3. In DNA, the CDR3 is TGTGCCAGTAGCCCACGCCCCTTCAGCTCCTACGAGCAGTACTTC. Translating it yields CASSPRPFSSYEQYF.

The genes are TRBV7-6 and TRBJ2-2; 7 bases line up with TRBD1. Germline V gene sequence: CDR1 SGHVS, CDR2 FNYEAQ. V lost 2 bases, J lost 2 bases, and 5 bases stayed unmatched. The CDR3 is made up of 16 amino acids. The CDR3 loop reads CASSLRTGDNTGELFF. The CDR3 bases are TGTGCCAGCAGCTTACGTACAGGGGACAACACCGGGGAGCTGTTTTTT.

The chain is built from TRBV6-5 and TRBJ2-5, with TRBD2 as a possible D gene (5 bases). The CDR3 is 13 residues long. The V and J ends lost 4 bases and 4 bases respectively, with 10 bases between them. The germline V gene has CDR1 MNHEY and CDR2 SVGAGI. CDR3 sequence (DNA): TGTGCCAGCAGTTCCCGGGATATAGAGACCCAGTACTTC. It translates to CASSSRDIETQYF.